This T cell receptor (beta chain) was sequenced during a study of shared clonotypes between healthy human individuals. Study observations and caveats: The sharing of 5% to 6.5% of naive CD4 clonotypes was seen across a handful of donors. In general, naive subsets displayed greater estimated richness than memory subsets did. Despite large depth, rarefaction showed incomplete sorted-subset sequencing.

Deep was the level used in running the assay. The data were produced by immunoSEQ multiplex PCR, yet TCRdb's version contains in-frame clones alone and is incomplete. Counted here are over 850,000 clones, about 80% occurring once; the ten biggest clones make up 0.4% to 0.55%. On this clone: The antigen is unknown.

Germline V gene lookup returns CDR1 SGDLS and CDR2 YYNGEE. Trimming took 4 bases from V and 0 from J, leaving 5 bases between them. This CDR3 spans 12 amino acids. This TCR was recovered from a man between 18 and 29 years old in good health. Some clones in this sample may be carry-over from other donors' samples. The material sequenced was memory CD4+ T cells from PBMCs. The sample's subset: CD45RA-negative fraction. The rearrangement links TRBV9 to TRBJ2-7, with D unresolved. The CDR3 DNA reads as TGTGCCAGCAGCCAGAACTCCTACGAGCAGTACTTC. This encodes CASSQNSYEQYF. The full variable domain, rest sourced from reference TRBV9 and TRBJ2-7, is DSGVTQTPKHLITATGQRVTLRCSPRSGDLSVYWYQQSLDQGLQFLIQYYNGEERAKGNILERFSAQQFPDLHSELNLSSLELGDSALYFCASSQNSYEQYFGPGTRLTVT.